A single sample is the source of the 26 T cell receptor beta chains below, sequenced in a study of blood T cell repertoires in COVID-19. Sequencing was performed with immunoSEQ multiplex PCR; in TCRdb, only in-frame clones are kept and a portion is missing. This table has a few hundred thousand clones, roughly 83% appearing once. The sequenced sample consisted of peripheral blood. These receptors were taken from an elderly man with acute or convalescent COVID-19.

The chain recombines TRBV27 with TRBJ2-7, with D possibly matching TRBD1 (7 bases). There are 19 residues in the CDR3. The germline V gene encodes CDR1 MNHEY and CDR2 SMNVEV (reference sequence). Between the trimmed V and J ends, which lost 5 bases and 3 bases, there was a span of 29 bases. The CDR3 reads CASSPYPPRGGAGNYEQYF. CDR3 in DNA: TGTGCCAGCAGTCCTTACCCCCCGAGAGGGGGCGCGGGAAACTACGAGCAGTACTTC.

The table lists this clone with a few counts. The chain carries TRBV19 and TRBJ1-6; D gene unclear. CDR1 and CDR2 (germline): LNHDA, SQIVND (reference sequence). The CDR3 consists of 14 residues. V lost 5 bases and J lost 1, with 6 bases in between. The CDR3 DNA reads TGTGCCAGTAGTTATATTTCCTATAATTCACCCCTCCACTTT. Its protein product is CASSYISYNSPLHF.

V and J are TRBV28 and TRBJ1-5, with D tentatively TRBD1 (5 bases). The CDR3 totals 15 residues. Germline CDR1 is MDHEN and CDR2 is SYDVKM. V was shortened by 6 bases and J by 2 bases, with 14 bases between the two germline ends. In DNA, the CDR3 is TGTGCCAGCAGCCCCACCGGACACGGCAATCAGCCCCAGCATTTT. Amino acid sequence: CASSPTGHGNQPQHF.

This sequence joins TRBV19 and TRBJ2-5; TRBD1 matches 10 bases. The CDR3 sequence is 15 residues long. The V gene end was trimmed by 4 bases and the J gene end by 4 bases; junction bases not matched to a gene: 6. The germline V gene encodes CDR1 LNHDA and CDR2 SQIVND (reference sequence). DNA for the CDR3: TGTGCCAGTAGTACCGACAGGGGGCTTGGAGAGACCCAGTACTTC. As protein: CASSTDRGLGETQYF.

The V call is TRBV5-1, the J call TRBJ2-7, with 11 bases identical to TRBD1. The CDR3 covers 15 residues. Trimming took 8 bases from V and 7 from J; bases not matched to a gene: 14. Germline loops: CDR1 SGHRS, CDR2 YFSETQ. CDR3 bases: TGCGCCAGTTCGTTGATAGGGACAGGGGGTTTTGAGCAGTACTTC. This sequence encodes CASSLIGTGGFEQYF.

Here the CDR3 reads CAIAGGEKLFF. CDR3 nucleotides: TGTGCCATCGCGGGGGGTGAAAAACTGTTTTTT. The chain links TRBV28 to TRBJ1-4, with D perhaps TRBD1 (5 bases). Trimming removed 10 bases at V and 7 bases at J, with 10 bases between. Germline V lookup: CDR1 MDHEN, CDR2 SYDVKM. The CDR3 runs 11 residues.

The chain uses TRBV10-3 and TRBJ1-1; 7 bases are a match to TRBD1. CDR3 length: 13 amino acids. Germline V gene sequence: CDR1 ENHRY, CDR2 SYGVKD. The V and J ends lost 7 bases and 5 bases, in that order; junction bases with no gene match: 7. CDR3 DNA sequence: TGTGCCATCAAGGGGTCAGGGGGGACTGAAGCTTTCTTT. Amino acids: CAIKGSGGTEAFF.

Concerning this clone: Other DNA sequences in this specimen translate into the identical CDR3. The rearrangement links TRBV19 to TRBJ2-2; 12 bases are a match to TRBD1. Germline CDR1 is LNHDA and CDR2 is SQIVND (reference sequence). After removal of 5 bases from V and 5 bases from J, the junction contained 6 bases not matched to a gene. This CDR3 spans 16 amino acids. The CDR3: CASSVRDRGRTGELFF. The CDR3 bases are TGTGCCAGTAGTGTCCGGGACAGGGGGCGAACCGGGGAGCTGTTTTTT.

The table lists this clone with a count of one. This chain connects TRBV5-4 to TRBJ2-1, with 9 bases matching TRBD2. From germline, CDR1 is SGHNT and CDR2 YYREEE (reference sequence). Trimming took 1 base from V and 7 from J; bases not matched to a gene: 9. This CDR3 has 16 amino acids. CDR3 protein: CASSLSSGSRHNEQFF. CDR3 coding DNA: TGTGCCAGCAGCTTGAGTAGCGGGAGTCGGCATAATGAGCAGTTCTTC.

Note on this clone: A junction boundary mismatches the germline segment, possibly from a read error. CDR3 in DNA: TGTGCCACCAGTGACCGCCTAGCCCCTGTCTCCTGCAATGAGCAGTTCTTC. Translating gives CATSDRLAPVSCNEQFF. V gene TRBV24-1 combines with J gene TRBJ2-1, with TRBD2 as a possible D gene (5 bases). The CDR3 length is 17 residues. Germline CDR1 KGHDR, CDR2 SFDVKD.

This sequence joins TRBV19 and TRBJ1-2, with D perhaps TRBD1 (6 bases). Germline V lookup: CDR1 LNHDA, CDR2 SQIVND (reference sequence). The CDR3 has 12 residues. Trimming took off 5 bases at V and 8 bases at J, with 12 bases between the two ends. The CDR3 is CASSQWDIGYTF. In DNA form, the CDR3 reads TGTGCCAGTAGTCAATGGGACATAGGCTACACCTTC.

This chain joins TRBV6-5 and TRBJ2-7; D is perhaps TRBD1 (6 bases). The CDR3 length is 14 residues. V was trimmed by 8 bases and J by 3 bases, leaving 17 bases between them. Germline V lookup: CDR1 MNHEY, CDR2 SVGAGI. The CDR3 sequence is CASVRHYRDYEQYF. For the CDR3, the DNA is TGTGCCAGCGTTAGGCACTACAGGGACTACGAGCAGTACTTC.

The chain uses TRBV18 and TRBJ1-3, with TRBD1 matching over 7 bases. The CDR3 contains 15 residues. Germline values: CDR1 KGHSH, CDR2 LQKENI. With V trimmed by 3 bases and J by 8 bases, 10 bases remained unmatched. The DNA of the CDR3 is TGTGCCAGCTCACCTTGGACAGGACTACTAGACACCATATATTTT. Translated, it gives CASSPWTGLLDTIYF.

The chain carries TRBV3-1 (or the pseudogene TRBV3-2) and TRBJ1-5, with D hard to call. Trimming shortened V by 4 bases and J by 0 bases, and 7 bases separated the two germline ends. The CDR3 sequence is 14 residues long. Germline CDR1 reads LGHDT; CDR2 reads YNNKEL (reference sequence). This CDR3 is CASSREYSNQPQHF. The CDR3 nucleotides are TGTGCCAGCAGCCGGGAGTATAGCAATCAGCCCCAGCATTTT.

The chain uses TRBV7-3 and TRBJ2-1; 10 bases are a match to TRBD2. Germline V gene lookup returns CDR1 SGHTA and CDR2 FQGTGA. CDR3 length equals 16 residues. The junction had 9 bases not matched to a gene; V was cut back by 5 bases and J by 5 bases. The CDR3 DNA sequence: TGTGCCAGCAGCGAAGGACTAGCGGCTAATAACAATGAGCAGTTCTTC. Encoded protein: CASSEGLAANNNEQFF.

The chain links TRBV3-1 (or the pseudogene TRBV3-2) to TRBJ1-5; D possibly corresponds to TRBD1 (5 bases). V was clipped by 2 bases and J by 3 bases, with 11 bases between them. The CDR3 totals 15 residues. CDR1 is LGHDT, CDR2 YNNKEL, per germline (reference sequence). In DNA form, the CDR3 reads TGTGCCAGCAGCCAACAGGGTATATCCAATCAGCCCCAGCATTTT. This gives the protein CASSQQGISNQPQHF.

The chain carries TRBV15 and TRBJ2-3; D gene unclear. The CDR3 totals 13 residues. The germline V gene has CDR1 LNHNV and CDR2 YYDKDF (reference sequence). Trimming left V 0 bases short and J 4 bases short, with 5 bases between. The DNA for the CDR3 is TGTGCCACCAGCAGAGATACTTCAGATACGCAGTATTTT. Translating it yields CATSRDTSDTQYF.

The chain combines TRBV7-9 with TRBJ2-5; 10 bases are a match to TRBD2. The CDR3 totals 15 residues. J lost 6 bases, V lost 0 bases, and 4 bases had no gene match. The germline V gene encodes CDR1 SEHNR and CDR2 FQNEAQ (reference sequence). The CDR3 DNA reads TGTGCCAGCAGCTTAGCTAGCGGGAGGAGGAAGACCCAGTACTTC. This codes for CASSLASGRRKTQYF. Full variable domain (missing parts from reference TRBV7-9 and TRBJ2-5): DTGVSQNPRHKITKRGQNVTFRCDPISEHNRLYWYRQTLGQGPEFLTYFQNEAQLEKSRLLSDRFSAERPKGSFSTLEIQRTEQGDSAMYLCASSLASGRRKTQYFGPGTRLLVL.

CDR3 nucleotide sequence: TGTGCCAGCACCTTAGGACTAGCGGGAGGGGGCGAGCAGTACTTC. Encoded protein: CASTLGLAGGGEQYF. The gene calls are TRBV6-5 and TRBJ2-7; 15 nucleotides match TRBD2. Per germline, CDR1 MNHEY and CDR2 SVGAGI. The CDR3 is 15 amino acids. V lost 7 bases, J lost 6 bases, and 7 bases stayed unmatched.

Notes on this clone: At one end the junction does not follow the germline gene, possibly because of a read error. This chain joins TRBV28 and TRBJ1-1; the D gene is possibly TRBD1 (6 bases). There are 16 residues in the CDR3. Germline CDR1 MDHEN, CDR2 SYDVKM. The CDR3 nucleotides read TGTGCCGGCAGTTCCCCCCCGGGGGGCCTGAACACTGAAGCTTTCTTT. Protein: CAGSSPPGGLNTEAFF.

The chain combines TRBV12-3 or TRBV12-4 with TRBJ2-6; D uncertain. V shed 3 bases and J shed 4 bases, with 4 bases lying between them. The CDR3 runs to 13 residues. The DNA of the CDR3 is TGTGCCAGCAGTTTTCTCGGGGCCAACGTCCTGACTTTC. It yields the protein CASSFLGANVLTF.

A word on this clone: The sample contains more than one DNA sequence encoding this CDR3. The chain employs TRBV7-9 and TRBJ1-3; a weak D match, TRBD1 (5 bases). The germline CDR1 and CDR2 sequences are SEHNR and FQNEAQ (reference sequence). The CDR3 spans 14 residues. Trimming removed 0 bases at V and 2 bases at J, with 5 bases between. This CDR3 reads CASSLAGAGNTIYF. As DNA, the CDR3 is TGTGCCAGCAGCTTAGCAGGGGCTGGAAACACCATATATTTT.

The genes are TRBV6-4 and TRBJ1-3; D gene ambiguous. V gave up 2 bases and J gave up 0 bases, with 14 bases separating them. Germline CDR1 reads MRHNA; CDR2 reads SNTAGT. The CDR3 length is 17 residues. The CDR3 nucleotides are TGTGCCAGCAGTGACGGGGAGAGACTTCCCTCTGGAAACACCATATATTTT. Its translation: CASSDGERLPSGNTIYF.

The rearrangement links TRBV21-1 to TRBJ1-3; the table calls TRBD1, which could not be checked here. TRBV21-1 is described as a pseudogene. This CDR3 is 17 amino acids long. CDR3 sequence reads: CASSKGPGGLNGNTIYF. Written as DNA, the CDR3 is TGTGCCAGCAGCAAAGGCCCAGGGGGCCTAAATGGAAACACCATATATTTT.

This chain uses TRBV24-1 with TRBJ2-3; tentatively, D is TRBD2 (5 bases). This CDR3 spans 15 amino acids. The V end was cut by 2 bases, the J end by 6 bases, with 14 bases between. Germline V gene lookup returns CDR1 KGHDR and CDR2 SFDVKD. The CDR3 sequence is CATSDWRSTLDTQYF. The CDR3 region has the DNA TGTGCCACCAGTGATTGGAGGAGTACCCTCGATACGCAGTATTTT.

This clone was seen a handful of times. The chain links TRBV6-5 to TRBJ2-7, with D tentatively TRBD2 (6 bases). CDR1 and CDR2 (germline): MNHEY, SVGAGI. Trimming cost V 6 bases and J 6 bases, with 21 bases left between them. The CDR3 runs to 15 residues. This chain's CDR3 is CASRKDRDFPPEQYF. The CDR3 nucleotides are TGTGCCAGCAGGAAAGATCGGGACTTTCCTCCCGAGCAGTACTTC.